This passage covers 17 T cell receptor beta chains from one sample sequenced in a study of blood T cell repertoires in COVID-19 (TCRdb year 2020). Receptor amplification or capture employed the immunoSEQ multiplex PCR assay. Sourced from immuneACCESS, this table was stored by TCRdb with only in-frame sequences that have V and J called. A share of the clones is absent; for the studies checked, an unresolved V gene accounts for under half, and the remainder has no known explanation. The sample yields about 250,000 clones; 86% were counted once. The ten largest clonotypes hold approximately 6% of the sample. Sequencing was done on a sample of peripheral blood. These receptors came from a woman of 80 years or more with COVID-19, enrolled during active disease.

This clone has more than one count but fewer than ten. The CDR3 region is CASSEASTGNQPQHF. CDR3 DNA: TGTGCCAGCAGTGAAGCAAGCACAGGCAATCAGCCCCAGCATTTT. The chain couples TRBV2 to TRBJ1-5; D uncertain. V was shortened by 0 bases and J by 2 bases, with 8 bases between the two germline ends. Per the germline V gene, CDR1 is SNHLY and CDR2 is FYNNEI. This CDR3 spans 15 amino acids.

This sequence joins TRBV4-1 and TRBJ1-2, with no clear D. V was clipped by 0 bases and J by 5 bases, with 10 bases between them. This CDR3 is built from 14 residues. CDR1 and CDR2 (germline): MGHRA, YSYEKL. Here the CDR3 reads CASSQDSGRYGYTF. CDR3 coding DNA: TGCGCCAGCAGCCAAGATTCCGGGAGGTATGGCTACACCTTC.

The genes are TRBV20-1 and TRBJ2-7, with TRBD2 as a possible D gene (6 bases). V lost 6 bases and J lost 5, with 11 bases in between. The germline V gene encodes CDR1 DFQATT and CDR2 SNEGSKA (reference sequence). This CDR3 region has 11 residues. The CDR3 here is CSARGVNEQYF. CDR3 in DNA: TGCAGTGCCCGCGGGGTTAACGAGCAGTACTTC.

CDR3 loop: CASSLARGLGETQYF. For the CDR3, the DNA is TGCGCCAGCAGCTTGGCCAGGGGGCTGGGGGAGACCCAGTACTTC. V and J are TRBV5-1 and TRBJ2-5; 8 bases align to TRBD1. The CDR3 is 15 amino acids. Germline CDR1 reads SGHRS; CDR2 reads YFSETQ. Trimming removed 0 bases from V and 5 bases from J; junction bases left unmatched: 6.

The rearrangement joins TRBV5-6 to TRBJ2-7, with D perhaps matching TRBD2 (5 bases). Germline assignment: CDR1 SGHDT and CDR2 YYEEEE. Between the trimmed V and J ends, which lost 0 bases and 12 bases, there was a span of 16 bases. The CDR3 length is 13 residues. In DNA form, the CDR3 reads TGTGCCAGCAGCTTGGGGCCAGTCTCCGCGGGGTACTTC. Translated, it gives CASSLGPVSAGYF.

The CDR3 here is CASSIAGAEQFF. CDR3 coding DNA: TGTGCCAGTAGTATCGCGGGGGCTGAGCAGTTCTTC. This chain connects TRBV19 to TRBJ2-1; D might be TRBD2 (7 bases). The ends were cut back, 3 bases at V and 9 bases at J, with 9 bases in the middle. The CDR3 contains 12 residues. CDR1 is LNHDA and CDR2 is SQIVND in the germline V gene (reference sequence). Full variable domain (remainder filled in from reference TRBV19 and TRBJ2-1): DGGITQSPKYLFRKEGQNVTLSCEQNLNHDAMYWYRQDPGQGLRLIYYSQIVNDFQKGDIAEGYSVSREKKESFPLTVTSAQKNPTAFYLCASSIAGAEQFFGPGTRLTVL.

V usage is TRBV28 and J usage is TRBJ2-1; D unresolved. This CDR3 spans 17 amino acids. Germline values: CDR1 MDHEN, CDR2 SYDVKM. The V and J ends lost 3 bases and 2 bases respectively, with 17 bases between them. CDR3 in amino acids: CASSFRSLSLAYNEQFF. CDR3 DNA: TGTGCCAGCAGTTTTCGGAGCTTAAGCCTAGCCTACAATGAGCAGTTCTTC.

On this clone: At the DNA level, this CDR3 is encoded by other sequences in the same sample as well. The chain couples TRBV12-3 or TRBV12-4 to TRBJ2-1, with D perhaps matching TRBD1 (5 bases). V shed 2 bases and J shed 6 bases, with 5 bases lying between them. CDR3 length equals 12 residues. The CDR3 DNA is TGTGCCAGCAGTTTAAGGGGCAATGAGCAGTTCTTC. Its translation is CASSLRGNEQFF.

J is TRBJ2-7 and V is TRBV6-5; 7 nucleotides line up with TRBD1. CDR1 and CDR2 from the germline V gene are MNHEY and SVGAGI. V shed 6 bases and J 2 bases; nucleotides not matched to a gene: 10. CDR3 length: 15 residues. This chain's CDR3 is CASRGYRTGPYEQYF. The CDR3 coding sequence is TGTGCCAGCAGAGGGTATCGGACAGGCCCCTACGAGCAGTACTTC.

In the case of this clone: The junction does not match germline at one end; this may be a read error. The chain combines TRBV13 with TRBJ1-3; D is uncertain. The CDR3 runs 16 residues. CDR1 PRHDT and CDR2 FYEKMQ come from the germline V gene (reference sequence). CDR3 DNA: TGTGCCAGCAGCGTAGGAAGCGAACTCTCTGGAAACACCATATATTTT. Translated: CASSVGSELSGNTIYF.

This clone was counted a single time. This chain links TRBV15 with TRBJ1-2; a weak D match, TRBD1 (6 bases). There are 18 residues in the CDR3. Germline values: CDR1 LNHNV, CDR2 YYDKDF (reference sequence). V was clipped by 5 bases and J by 4 bases, with 26 bases between them. The CDR3 region is CATSPKGTSPEIPYGYTF. The CDR3 nucleotides read TGTGCCACCAGCCCAAAAGGGACAAGCCCCGAGATCCCCTATGGCTACACCTTC.

V usage is TRBV4-2 and J usage is TRBJ2-3; TRBD2 matches 15 bases. V trimming: 4 bases; J trimming: 0 bases; junction bases outside the gene matches: 2. The CDR3 is 17 residues long. The germline V gene encodes CDR1 LGHNA and CDR2 YNFKEQ. The CDR3 is CASSPGTSGGSTDTQYF. The CDR3 DNA reads TGTGCCAGCAGCCCCGGGACTAGCGGGGGGAGCACAGATACGCAGTATTTT.

The rearrangement joins TRBV9 to TRBJ2-3; D possibly corresponds to TRBD2 (6 bases). The CDR3 length is 17 residues. Trimming shortened V by 0 bases and J by 3 bases, and 17 bases separated the two germline ends. The germline gives CDR1 SGDLS, CDR2 YYNGEE. The CDR3 spells CASSVATGLYLTDTQYF. CDR3 in DNA: TGTGCCAGCAGCGTAGCTACGGGACTTTACTTGACAGATACGCAGTATTTT.

CDR3 sequence: CASSTENLYTGELFF. CDR3 nucleotide sequence: TGCGCCAGCAGCACCGAGAACCTTTACACCGGGGAGCTGTTTTTT. V gene TRBV5-1 combines with J gene TRBJ2-2; D is ambiguous. V lost 4 bases and J 3 bases, leaving 13 bases between the germline ends. Germline-derived CDR1 and CDR2 are SGHRS and YFSETQ. The CDR3 has 15 amino acids.

V and J are TRBV18 and TRBJ1-1; D perhaps matches TRBD1 (6 bases). This CDR3 has 14 residues. Deletions cut 4 bases from V and 3 bases from J, with 12 bases between. Germline lookup yields CDR1 KGHSH and CDR2 LQKENI. CDR3 loop: CASSLPGAYTEAFF. The CDR3 DNA reads TGTGCCAGCTCACTCCCAGGGGCTTACACTGAAGCTTTCTTT.

This rearrangement joins TRBV25-1 to TRBJ2-1; the match to TRBD1 covers 7 bases. CDR3 length: 17 amino acids. Germline values: CDR1 MGHDK, CDR2 SYGVNS. The ends lost 4 bases at V and 6 bases at J; junction bases unmatched: 15. The CDR3 spells CASSALVGAGGVNEQFF. CDR3 nucleotides: TGTGCCAGCAGTGCCCTTGTGGGAGCAGGGGGTGTCAATGAGCAGTTCTTC.

The chain recombines TRBV3-1 (or the pseudogene TRBV3-2) with TRBJ2-3; 7 bases are shared with TRBD1. Per germline, CDR1 LGHDT and CDR2 YNNKEL (reference sequence). With 5 bases clipped from V and 5 bases from J, the junction kept 4 bases outside the gene matches. This CDR3 is 13 amino acids long. CDR3 in amino acids: CASSSTGVDTQYF. CDR3 sequence (DNA): TGTGCCAGCAGCTCCACAGGGGTAGATACGCAGTATTTT.